One and the same sample provided the 28 T cell receptor beta chains below, sequenced in a study of low-dose radiotherapy and immunotherapy resistance in tumors. A constant-region primer paired with the V-primer adapter amplified TCRs over about 19 PCR cycles. TCRdb reprocessed the reads with MiXCR, giving one entry per CDR3 protein. The sample shows roughly 50,000 distinct CDR3 sequences, approximately 33% of them seen only once. Specified time point: after trial treatment. The treatment is: LDRT plus nivolumab, ipilimumab, low-dose cyclophosphamide and aspirin (RACIN trial). The sequencing here drew on PBMCs, taken after low-dose radiotherapy plus immunotherapy. The receptors were sampled from a male donor with rectosigmoid adenocarcinoma.

Comments on this clonotype: This sequence is one base from a far larger clone and is likely a read error. V and J are TRBV6-2 or TRBV6-3 and TRBJ1-1, with TRBD1 matching 8 bases. CDR1 and CDR2 from the germline V gene are MNHEY and SVGEGT. The J segment lost 4 bases and the V segment lost 4 bases, leaving 11 bases of the junction unmatched. The CDR3 is made up of 16 amino acids. CDR3 nucleotides: TGTGCCAGCAGTTTCGAGGACAGGGAGCCCGGCACTGAAGCTTTCTTT. Its protein is CASSFEDREPGTEAFF.

This chain connects TRBV28 to TRBJ1-1; maybe TRBD1 (5 bases). The germline CDR1 and CDR2 sequences are MDHEN and SYDVKM. Trimming removed 5 bases at V and 3 bases at J, with 19 bases between. CDR3 size: 16 residues. CDR3: CASSPHVGGRDTEAFF. DNA for the CDR3: TGTGCCAGCAGTCCCCACGTCGGGGGGAGGGACACTGAAGCTTTCTTT.

This clonotype was counted many times. The chain carries TRBV28 and TRBJ1-1; D is ambiguous. Trimming stripped 2 bases from V and 7 bases from J, with 17 bases between. This CDR3 comprises 15 residues. Germline values: CDR1 MDHEN, CDR2 SYDVKM. The CDR3 sequence is CASSLGVKAALEAFF. CDR3 in DNA: TGTGCCAGCAGTTTAGGGGTCAAAGCTGCTCTTGAAGCTTTCTTT.

The chain recombines TRBV13 with TRBJ2-1; D is unclear. CDR3 length: 13 residues. The germline V and J ends were trimmed by 1 base and 3 bases, with 4 bases remaining between them. The germline gives CDR1 PRHDT, CDR2 FYEKMQ (reference sequence). The CDR3 reads CASSLASYNEQFF. CDR3 nucleotide sequence: TGTGCCAGCAGCTTAGCTAGCTACAATGAGCAGTTCTTC.

This clonotype was seen at least ten times. V usage is TRBV5-1 and J usage is TRBJ1-1, with D unclear. V was cut by 4 bases and J by 5 bases, with 15 bases left in between. Germline values: CDR1 SGHRS, CDR2 YFSETQ. The CDR3 is 14 amino acids. CDR3 DNA: TGCGCCAGCAGCACCGGGCCCTCTTTTACTGAAGCTTTCTTT. Its translation is CASSTGPSFTEAFF.

In its sample, this clonotype was seen many times. The J gene is TRBJ2-1, the V gene TRBV7-6, with 12 positions matching TRBD1. Trimming at V came to 5 bases and at J to 10 bases, leaving 12 bases not matched to a gene. This CDR3 is built from 16 residues. Germline CDR1 reads SGHVS; CDR2 reads FNYEAQ. The CDR3 loop reads CASSPTPGQGAGEQFF. In DNA form, the CDR3 reads TGTGCCAGCAGCCCGACCCCGGGACAGGGGGCAGGGGAGCAGTTCTTC.

This clonotype is medium-sized within its sample. The V gene is TRBV6-2 or TRBV6-3, the J gene TRBJ2-1; D uncertain. CDR1 is MNHEY and CDR2 is SVGEGT in the germline V gene. V was shortened by 6 bases and J by 8 bases, with 11 bases between the two germline ends. The CDR3 runs 12 residues. CDR3 protein: CASSRQGYEQFF. CDR3 sequence (DNA): TGTGCCAGCAGCCGACAAGGCTATGAGCAGTTCTTC.

This clonotype turned up a few times. The chain employs TRBV27 and TRBJ1-1; a weak D match, TRBD1 (5 bases). V was clipped by 2 bases and J by 1 base, with 8 bases between them. The CDR3 runs 14 residues. Per the germline V gene, CDR1 is MNHEY and CDR2 is SMNVEV (reference sequence). DNA for the CDR3: TGTGCCAGCAGTTTAAGACAGTCGAACACTGAAGCTTTCTTT. Encoded protein: CASSLRQSNTEAFF.

This clonotype was detected many times. The gene calls are TRBV18 and TRBJ1-1; TRBD1 might be the D (5 bases). The CDR3 consists of 14 residues. V shed 4 bases and J shed 0 bases, with 9 bases lying between them. Germline V gene sequence: CDR1 KGHSH, CDR2 LQKENI. In nucleotides, the CDR3 is TGTGCCAGCTCACAACAGGCGTTGAACACTGAAGCTTTCTTT. This codes for CASSQQALNTEAFF.

This clonotype has just one count. The rearrangement links TRBV30 to TRBJ2-7, with D possibly TRBD2 on 5 matching bases. The ends were cut back, 4 bases at V and 5 bases at J, with 21 bases in the middle. The CDR3 totals 15 residues. CDR1 GTSNPN and CDR2 SVGIG come from the germline V gene (reference sequence). CDR3 residues: CAWITDRARGHEQYF. The CDR3 nucleotides are TGTGCCTGGATCACGGATCGGGCCCGAGGGCACGAGCAGTACTTC.

V gene TRBV10-1 combines with J gene TRBJ1-4; TRBD1 might be the D (6 bases). CDR3 length equals 14 residues. Per the germline V gene, CDR1 is WNHNN and CDR2 is SYGVQD (reference sequence). V lost 4 bases to trimming and J lost 4 bases, with 10 bases between them. The CDR3 protein is CASSGDNDNEKLFF. The CDR3 nucleotides are TGCGCCAGCAGTGGGGACAACGATAATGAAAAACTGTTTTTT.

Ten or more counts support this clonotype. This sequence joins TRBV4-3 and TRBJ1-5, with a weak D call TRBD1 (6 bases). Germline values: CDR1 LGHNA, CDR2 YSLEER. The CDR3 has 16 amino acids. The ends were cut back, 0 bases at V and 9 bases at J, with 18 bases in the middle. The CDR3 bases are TGCGCCAGCAGCCAAGATAAGGGTTTTGGGGGCTCGCCCCAGCATTTT. Protein: CASSQDKGFGGSPQHF.

This clonotype was observed at least ten times. This rearrangement joins TRBV28 to TRBJ2-1; 13 bases map to TRBD2. V trimming: 6 bases; J trimming: 0 bases; junction bases outside the gene matches: 5. In germline, CDR1 is MDHEN, CDR2 SYDVKM. The CDR3 is 17 amino acids. Here the CDR3 reads CASRLRTSGSSYNEQFF. The CDR3 DNA sequence: TGTGCCAGCAGGTTAAGGACTAGCGGGAGCTCCTACAATGAGCAGTTCTTC. Filled out from reference TRBV28 and TRBJ2-1, the complete variable domain reads DVKVTQSSRYLVKRTGEKVFLECVQDMDHENMFWYRQDPGLGLRLIYFSYDVKMKEKGDIPEGYSVSREKKERFSLILESASTNQTSMYLCASRLRTSGSSYNEQFFGPGTRLTVL.

Turning to this clonotype: This probably arose from a read error, given a far larger clone one base away. V and J are TRBV28 and TRBJ1-1, with 8 nucleotides matching TRBD1. The J segment lost 4 bases and the V segment lost 8 bases, leaving 9 bases of the junction unmatched. CDR1 and CDR2 (germline): MDHEN, SYDVKM. CDR3 length: 14 amino acids. The CDR3 DNA reads as TGTGCCAGCTGTGCGACTACAGGGGGCACTGAAGCTTTCTTT. This translates into CASCATTGGTEAFF.

This chain links TRBV5-4 with TRBJ2-7; possibly TRBD1 for D (5 bases). The CDR3 is made up of 13 amino acids. The germline CDR1 and CDR2 sequences are SGHNT and YYREEE (reference sequence). Trimming cost V 1 base and J 6 bases, with 11 bases left between them. The CDR3 bases are TGTGCCAGCAGCTTGAGGCAGGGTGGCGAGCAGTACTTC. Translated, it gives CASSLRQGGEQYF. Full variable domain (rest looked up from reference TRBV5-4 and TRBJ2-7): ETGVTQSPTHLIKTRGQQVTLRCSSQSGHNTVSWYQQALGQGPQFIFQYYREEENGRGNFPPRFSGLQFPNYSSELNVNALELDDSALYLCASSLRQGGEQYFGPGTRLTVT.

This chain links TRBV5-1 with TRBJ2-7, with 12 bases fitting TRBD2. Germline-derived CDR1 and CDR2 are SGHRS and YFSETQ. With V trimmed by 4 bases and J by 0 bases, 8 bases remained unmatched. This CDR3 spans 17 amino acids. The CDR3 DNA reads TGCGCCAGCAGCCCCGGGACTAGCGGGCAACCCTCCTACGAGCAGTACTTC. Protein: CASSPGTSGQPSYEQYF. Drawing the rest from reference TRBV5-1 and TRBJ2-7, the complete variable domain is KAGVTQTPRYLIKTRGQQVTLSCSPISGHRSVSWYQQTPGQGLQFLFEYFSETQRNKGNFPGRFSGRQFSNSRSEMNVSTLELGDSALYLCASSPGTSGQPSYEQYFGPGTRLTVT.

There are many counts of this clonotype. This chain uses TRBV7-2 with TRBJ2-5; TRBD1 matches at 11 bases. The CDR3 has 14 amino acids. Germline CDR1 reads SGHTA; CDR2 reads FQGNSA. Trimming removed 5 bases from V and 5 bases from J; junction bases left unmatched: 4. The CDR3 sequence is CASSPWTGGETQYF. In nucleotides, the CDR3 is TGTGCCAGCAGCCCTTGGACAGGGGGCGAGACCCAGTACTTC.

This clonotype was seen ten or more times. The chain recombines TRBV28 with TRBJ1-2; D not certain. The V and J ends lost 3 bases and 6 bases respectively, with 11 bases between them. This CDR3 comprises 13 residues. The germline V gene encodes CDR1 MDHEN and CDR2 SYDVKM. As DNA, the CDR3 is TGTGCCAGCAGTTTCGTCACCCGGGATGGCTACACCTTC. Translation: CASSFVTRDGYTF.

This clonotype occurred many times. In DNA, the CDR3 is TGTGCCAGCAGTTTCGATTGGGACACGAGCTCCTACGAGCAGTACTTC. Its translation: CASSFDWDTSSYEQYF. The chain has TRBV28 and TRBJ2-7; weak D call: TRBD1 (6 bases). Trimming removed 3 bases at V and 0 bases at J, with 15 bases between. CDR1 is MDHEN, CDR2 SYDVKM, per germline. The CDR3 has 16 residues.

Relative to its sample, this clonotype is medium-sized. The J gene is TRBJ2-7, the V gene TRBV5-1, with 8 bases aligning to TRBD1. Germline CDR1 SGHRS, CDR2 YFSETQ. J was trimmed by 6 bases and V by 3 bases; bases with no gene match: 17. The CDR3 is 17 residues long. DNA for the CDR3: TGCGCCAGCAGCTCCGGACAGGGCCGAATGGGTAGGTCCGAGCAGTACTTC. Translating gives CASSSGQGRMGRSEQYF.

At least ten counts were recorded for this clonotype. This chain connects TRBV7-2 to TRBJ2-3; D might be TRBD1 (6 bases). Germline loops: CDR1 SGHTA, CDR2 FQGNSA. The V end lost 4 bases, the J end lost 4 bases, and 15 bases lay between the germline ends. The CDR3 extends over 15 amino acids. CDR3 region: CASSSRGGRADTQYF. CDR3 bases: TGTGCCAGCAGCTCCCGAGGGGGTAGGGCAGATACGCAGTATTTT.

This clonotype was seen once. The chain links TRBV4-2 to TRBJ2-5; D not resolved. Looked up from germline, CDR1 is LGHNA and CDR2 is YNFKEQ. V was clipped by 1 base and J by 4 bases, with 19 bases between them. There are 17 residues in the CDR3. The CDR3 sequence is CASSQGSDPGIAETQYF. CDR3 bases: TGTGCCAGCAGCCAAGGAAGCGACCCTGGGATTGCAGAGACCCAGTACTTC.

The chain couples TRBV5-1 to TRBJ1-3, with TRBD1 matching 11 bases. The ends lost 4 bases at V and 4 bases at J; junction bases unmatched: 7. This CDR3 contains 16 residues. The germline V gene encodes CDR1 SGHRS and CDR2 YFSETQ. The DNA for the CDR3 is TGCGCCAGCAGCCTCGGACAGGGGGCTGCAGGAAACACCATATATTTT. Translated: CASSLGQGAAGNTIYF.

For this clonotype: This likely came from a read error, as a far larger clone is one base away. This chain joins TRBV5-4 and TRBJ2-4; D is unclear. CDR1 is SGHNT and CDR2 is YYREEE in the germline V gene (reference sequence). CDR3 size: 14 residues. Trimming stripped 0 bases from V and 13 bases from J, with 17 bases between. The CDR3 is CASSLAGSRNEQYF. CDR3 DNA: TGTGCCAGCAGCTTGGCCGGGTCCCGCAATGAGCAGTACTTC.

There are many counts of this clonotype. The V call is TRBV5-1, the J call TRBJ2-7; D is possibly TRBD2 (5 bases). Germline CDR1 SGHRS, CDR2 YFSETQ. There are 15 residues in the CDR3. Trimming shortened V by 0 bases and J by 3 bases, and 13 bases separated the two germline ends. The CDR3 bases are TGCGCCAGCAGCTTGGCCGGAGGTTCGGGCTACGAGCAGTACTTC. Its translation: CASSLAGGSGYEQYF.

The rearrangement uses TRBV11-2 and TRBJ2-1, with 8 bases fitting TRBD2. The germline CDR1 and CDR2 sequences are SGHAT and FQNNGV. V shed 4 bases and J 8 bases; nucleotides not matched to a gene: 10. The CDR3 is 15 residues long. CDR3 amino acids: CASSSGGGIVDEQFF. CDR3 nucleotide sequence: TGTGCCAGCAGCTCGGGGGGGGGTATCGTAGATGAGCAGTTCTTC. The complete variable domain, with remaining parts taken from reference TRBV11-2 and TRBJ2-1, reads EAGVAQSPRYKIIEKRQSVAFWCNPISGHATLYWYQQILGQGPKLLIQFQNNGVVDDSQLPKDRFSAERLKGVDSTLKIQPAKLEDSAVYLCASSSGGGIVDEQFFGPGTRLTVL.

This clonotype was recorded many times. The CDR3 spells CASSFYRGTDTQYF. In DNA form, the CDR3 reads TGTGCCAGCAGCTTTTACAGGGGCACAGATACGCAGTATTTT. The rearrangement links TRBV14 to TRBJ2-3; D may be TRBD1 (6 bases). Germline V CDR1 and CDR2: SGHDN, FVKESK. The CDR3 spans 14 residues. The V end lost 5 bases, the J end lost 1 base, and 10 bases lay between the germline ends.

This rearrangement joins TRBV20-1 to TRBJ2-1; no definite D call. The CDR3 is made up of 12 amino acids. The V end was cut by 5 bases, the J end by 6 bases, with 11 bases between. Germline V gene data show CDR1 as DFQATT and CDR2 as SNEGSKA (reference sequence). CDR3 sequence: CSAPKDFNEQFF. The CDR3 DNA follows: TGCAGTGCTCCGAAGGATTTCAATGAGCAGTTCTTC.